The entry below describes one T cell receptor beta chain. Antigen specificity is unknown. The sample is drawn from a study of tumor-infiltrating lymphocytes in localized non-small cell lung cancer. Overall study: Patients included smokers and never-smokers with various histologies, some sampled after neoadjuvant chemotherapy. Resected tumor was paired with non-adjacent uninvolved lung from the same patient. Notes on the study in general: Each assay used a separate piece of the same tissue. TCRbeta sequencing showed higher T cell infiltration in tumors than uninvolved lung.

Data came from immunoSEQ multiplex PCR; TCRdb stores just in-frame clones and leaves some out. The sample lists 2,500 to 3,500 clones; 52% were seen once. The CDR3 is 16 amino acids. Germline V gene data show CDR1 as SGDLS and CDR2 as YYNGEE. With V trimmed by 3 bases and J by 3 bases, 11 bases remained unmatched. Source material: uninvolved lung tissue not adjacent to the tumor. This clonotype was obtained from a human donor with non-small cell lung cancer. The chain has TRBV9 and TRBJ2-5; TRBD1 aligns across 7 bases. Written as DNA, the CDR3 is TGTGCCAGCAGCGACCCTCGACAGGGAGCAAAAGAGACCCAGTACTTC. Translation gives CASSDPRQGAKETQYF.